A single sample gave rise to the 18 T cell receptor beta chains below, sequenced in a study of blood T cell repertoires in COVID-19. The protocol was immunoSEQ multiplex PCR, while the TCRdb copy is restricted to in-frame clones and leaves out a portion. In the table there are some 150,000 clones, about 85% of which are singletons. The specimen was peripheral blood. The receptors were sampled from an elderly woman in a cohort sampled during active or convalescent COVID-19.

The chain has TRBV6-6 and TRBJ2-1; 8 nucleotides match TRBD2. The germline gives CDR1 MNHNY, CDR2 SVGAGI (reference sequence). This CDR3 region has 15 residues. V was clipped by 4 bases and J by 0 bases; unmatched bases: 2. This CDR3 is CASSSRGGSYNEQFF. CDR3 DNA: TGTGCCAGCAGTTCCCGGGGGGGCTCCTACAATGAGCAGTTCTTC.

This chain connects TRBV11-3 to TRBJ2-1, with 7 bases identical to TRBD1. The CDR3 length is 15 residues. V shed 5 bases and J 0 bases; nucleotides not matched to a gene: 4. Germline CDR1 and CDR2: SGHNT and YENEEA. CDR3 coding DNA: TGTGCCAGCAGCGTCGACAGGGACTCCTACAATGAGCAGTTCTTC. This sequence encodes CASSVDRDSYNEQFF.

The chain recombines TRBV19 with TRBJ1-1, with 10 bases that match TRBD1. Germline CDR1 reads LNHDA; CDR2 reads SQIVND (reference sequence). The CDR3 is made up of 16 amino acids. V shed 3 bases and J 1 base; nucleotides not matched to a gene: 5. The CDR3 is CASSIGTGVPNTEAFF. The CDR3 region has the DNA TGTGCCAGTAGTATCGGGACAGGGGTACCGAACACTGAAGCTTTCTTT.

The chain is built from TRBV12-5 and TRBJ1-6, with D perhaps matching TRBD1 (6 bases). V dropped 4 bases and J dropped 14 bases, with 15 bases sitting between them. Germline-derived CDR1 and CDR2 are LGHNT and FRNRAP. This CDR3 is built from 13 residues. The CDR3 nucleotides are TGTGCTAGTGGTTGGGACAAGATTCGGGCCCTCCACTTT. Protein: CASGWDKIRALHF. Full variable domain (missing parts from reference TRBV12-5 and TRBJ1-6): DARVTQTPRHKVTEMGQEVTMRCQPILGHNTVFWYRQTMMQGLELLAYFRNRAPLDDSGMPKDRFSAEMPDATLATLKIQPSEPRDSAVYFCASGWDKIRALHFGNGTRLTVT.

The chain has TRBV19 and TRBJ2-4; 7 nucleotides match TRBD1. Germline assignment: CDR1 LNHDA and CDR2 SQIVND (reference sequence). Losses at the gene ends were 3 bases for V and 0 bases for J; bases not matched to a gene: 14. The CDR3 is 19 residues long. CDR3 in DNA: TGTGCCAGTAGTATGGTGGGACAGCGAAGATTTTTAGCCAAAAACATTCAGTACTTC. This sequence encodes CASSMVGQRRFLAKNIQYF.

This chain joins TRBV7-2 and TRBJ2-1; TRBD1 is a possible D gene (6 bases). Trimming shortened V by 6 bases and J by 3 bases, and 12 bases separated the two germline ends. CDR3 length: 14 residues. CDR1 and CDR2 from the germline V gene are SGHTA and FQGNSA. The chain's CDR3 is CASRVDRNYNEQFF. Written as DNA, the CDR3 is TGTGCCAGCAGAGTAGACAGGAACTACAATGAGCAGTTCTTC.

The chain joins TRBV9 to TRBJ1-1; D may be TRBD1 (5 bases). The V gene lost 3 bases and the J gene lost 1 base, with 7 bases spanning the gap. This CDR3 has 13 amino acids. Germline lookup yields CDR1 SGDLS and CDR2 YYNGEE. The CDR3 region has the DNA TGTGCCAGCAGCGCAGACAGGAACACTGAAGCTTTCTTT. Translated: CASSADRNTEAFF.

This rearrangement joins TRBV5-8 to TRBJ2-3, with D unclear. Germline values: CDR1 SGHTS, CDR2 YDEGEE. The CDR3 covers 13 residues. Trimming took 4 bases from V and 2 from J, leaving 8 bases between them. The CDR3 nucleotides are TGTGCCAGCAGCCTCTCGTTCACAGATACGCAGTATTTT. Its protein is CASSLSFTDTQYF.

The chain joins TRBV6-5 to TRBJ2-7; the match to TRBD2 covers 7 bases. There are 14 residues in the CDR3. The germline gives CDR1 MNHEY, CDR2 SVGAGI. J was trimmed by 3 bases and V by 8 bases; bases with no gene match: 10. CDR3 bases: TGTGCCAGCTCACGATTGGGGGGGTTCTACGAGCAGTACGTC. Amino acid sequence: CASSRLGGFYEQYV.

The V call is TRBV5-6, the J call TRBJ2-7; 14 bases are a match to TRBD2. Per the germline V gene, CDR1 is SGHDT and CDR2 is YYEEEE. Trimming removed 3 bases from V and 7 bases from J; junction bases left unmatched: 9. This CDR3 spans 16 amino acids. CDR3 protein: CASSWGTSGRMGEQYV. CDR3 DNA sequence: TGTGCCAGCAGCTGGGGGACTAGCGGGAGAATGGGGGAGCAGTACGTC.

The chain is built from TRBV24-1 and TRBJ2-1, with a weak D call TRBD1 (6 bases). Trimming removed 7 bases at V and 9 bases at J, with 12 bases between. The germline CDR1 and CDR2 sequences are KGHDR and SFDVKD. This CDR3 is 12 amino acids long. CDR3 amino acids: CATRKQGGEQFF. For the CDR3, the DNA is TGTGCCACCAGGAAACAGGGCGGTGAGCAGTTCTTC.

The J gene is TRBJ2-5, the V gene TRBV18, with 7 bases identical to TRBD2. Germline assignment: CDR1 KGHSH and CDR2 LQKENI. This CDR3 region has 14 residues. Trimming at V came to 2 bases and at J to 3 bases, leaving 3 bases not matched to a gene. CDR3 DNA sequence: TGTGCCAGCTCACCAAGGCTAGCGGAAGAGACCCAGTACTTC. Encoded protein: CASSPRLAEETQYF.

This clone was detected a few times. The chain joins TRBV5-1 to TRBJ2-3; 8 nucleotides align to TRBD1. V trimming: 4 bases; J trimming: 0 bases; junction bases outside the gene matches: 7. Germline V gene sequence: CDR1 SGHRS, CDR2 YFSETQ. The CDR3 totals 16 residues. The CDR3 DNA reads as TGCGCCAGCAGCCGAGACAGGGGACTGAGCACAGATACGCAGTATTTT. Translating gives CASSRDRGLSTDTQYF.

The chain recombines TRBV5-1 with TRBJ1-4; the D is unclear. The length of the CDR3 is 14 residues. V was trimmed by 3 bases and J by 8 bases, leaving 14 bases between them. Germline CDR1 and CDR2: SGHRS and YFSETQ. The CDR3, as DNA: TGCGCCAGCAGCTCGGGTTTTGCTGGCGAAAAACTGTTTTTT. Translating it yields CASSSGFAGEKLFF.

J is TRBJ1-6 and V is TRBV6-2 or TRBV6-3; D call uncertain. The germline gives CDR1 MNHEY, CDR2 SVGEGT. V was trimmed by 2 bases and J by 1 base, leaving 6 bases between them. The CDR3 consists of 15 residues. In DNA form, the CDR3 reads TGTGCCAGCAGTTACACGGGGTCCTATAATTCACCCCTCCACTTT. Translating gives CASSYTGSYNSPLHF.

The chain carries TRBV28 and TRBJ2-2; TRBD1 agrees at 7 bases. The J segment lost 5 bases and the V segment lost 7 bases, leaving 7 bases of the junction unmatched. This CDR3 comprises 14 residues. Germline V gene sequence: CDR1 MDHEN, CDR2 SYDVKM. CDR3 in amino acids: CASTPDRVTGELFF. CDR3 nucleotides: TGTGCCAGCACCCCCGACAGGGTAACCGGGGAGCTGTTTTTT.

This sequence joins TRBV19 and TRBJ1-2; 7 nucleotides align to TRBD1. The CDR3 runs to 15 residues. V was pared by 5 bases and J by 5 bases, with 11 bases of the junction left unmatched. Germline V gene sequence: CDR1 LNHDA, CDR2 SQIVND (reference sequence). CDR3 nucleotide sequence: TGTGCCAGTAGTGATTACGGGACAGCGGGTTATGGCTACACCTTC. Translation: CASSDYGTAGYGYTF.

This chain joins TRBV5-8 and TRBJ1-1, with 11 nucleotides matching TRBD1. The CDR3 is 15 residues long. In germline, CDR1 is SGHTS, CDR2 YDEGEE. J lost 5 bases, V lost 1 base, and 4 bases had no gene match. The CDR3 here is CASSLFRDRGTEAFF. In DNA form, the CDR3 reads TGTGCCAGCAGCTTGTTCCGGGACAGGGGGACTGAAGCTTTCTTT.